This record covers a single T cell receptor (beta chain). These data originate in a study of blood T cell repertoires in COVID-19. Study summary: From the United States, Italy and Spain came samples of acute and convalescent COVID-19. Sources were T cells, B-cell-depleted T cells, or PBMCs; the material itself was cDNA or gDNA.

Study processing details: By means of reference gene primer amplification, nucleated cell counts were estimated. Data came from immunoSEQ multiplex PCR; TCRdb stores just in-frame clones and leaves some out. That table supplies the V and J calls and clone size; D and trimming were determined from the DNA. Of just over 250,000 clones listed, approximately 92% were seen once; the top ten hold around 2.5%. The CDR3 spans 13 residues. The germline V gene has CDR1 SGHTA and CDR2 FQGNSA. V dropped 4 bases and J dropped 2 bases, with 8 bases sitting between them. This chain links TRBV7-2 with TRBJ1-1; D perhaps matches TRBD1 (5 bases). The source material was peripheral blood. The clonotype originates from a young adult with COVID-19, enrolled during active disease. The CDR3 reads CASSSGVNTEAFF. The CDR3 nucleotides are TGTGCCAGCAGCTCGGGGGTAAACACTGAAGCTTTCTTT.